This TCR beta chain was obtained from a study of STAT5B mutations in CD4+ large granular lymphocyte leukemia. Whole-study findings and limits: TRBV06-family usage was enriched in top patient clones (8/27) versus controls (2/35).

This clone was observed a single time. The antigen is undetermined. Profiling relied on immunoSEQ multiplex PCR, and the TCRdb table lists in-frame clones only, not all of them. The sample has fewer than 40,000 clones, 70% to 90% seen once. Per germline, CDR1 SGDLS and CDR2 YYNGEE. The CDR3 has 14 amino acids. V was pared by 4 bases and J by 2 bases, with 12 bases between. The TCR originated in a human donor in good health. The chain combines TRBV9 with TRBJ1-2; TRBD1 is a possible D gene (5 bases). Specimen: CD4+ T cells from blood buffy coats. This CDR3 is CASSLGDGNYGYTF. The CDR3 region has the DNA TGTGCCAGCAGCCTGGGGGACGGAAACTATGGCTACACCTTC.